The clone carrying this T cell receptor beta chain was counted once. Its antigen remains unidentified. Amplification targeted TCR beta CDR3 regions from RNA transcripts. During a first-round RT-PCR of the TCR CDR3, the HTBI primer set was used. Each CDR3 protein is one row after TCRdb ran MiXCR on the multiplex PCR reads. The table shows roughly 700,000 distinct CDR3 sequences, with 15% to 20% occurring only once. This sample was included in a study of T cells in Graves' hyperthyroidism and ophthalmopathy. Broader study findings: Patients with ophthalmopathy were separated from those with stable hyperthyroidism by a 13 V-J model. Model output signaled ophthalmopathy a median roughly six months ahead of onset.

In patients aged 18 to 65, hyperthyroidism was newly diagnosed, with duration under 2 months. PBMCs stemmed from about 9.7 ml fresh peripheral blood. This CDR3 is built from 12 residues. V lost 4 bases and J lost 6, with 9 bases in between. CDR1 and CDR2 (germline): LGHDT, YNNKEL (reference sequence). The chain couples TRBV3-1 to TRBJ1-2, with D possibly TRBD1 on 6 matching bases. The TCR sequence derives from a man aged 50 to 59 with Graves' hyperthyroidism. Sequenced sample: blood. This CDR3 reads CASSPDRHGYTF. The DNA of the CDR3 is TGTGCCAGCAGCCCTGACAGGCATGGCTACACCTTC.